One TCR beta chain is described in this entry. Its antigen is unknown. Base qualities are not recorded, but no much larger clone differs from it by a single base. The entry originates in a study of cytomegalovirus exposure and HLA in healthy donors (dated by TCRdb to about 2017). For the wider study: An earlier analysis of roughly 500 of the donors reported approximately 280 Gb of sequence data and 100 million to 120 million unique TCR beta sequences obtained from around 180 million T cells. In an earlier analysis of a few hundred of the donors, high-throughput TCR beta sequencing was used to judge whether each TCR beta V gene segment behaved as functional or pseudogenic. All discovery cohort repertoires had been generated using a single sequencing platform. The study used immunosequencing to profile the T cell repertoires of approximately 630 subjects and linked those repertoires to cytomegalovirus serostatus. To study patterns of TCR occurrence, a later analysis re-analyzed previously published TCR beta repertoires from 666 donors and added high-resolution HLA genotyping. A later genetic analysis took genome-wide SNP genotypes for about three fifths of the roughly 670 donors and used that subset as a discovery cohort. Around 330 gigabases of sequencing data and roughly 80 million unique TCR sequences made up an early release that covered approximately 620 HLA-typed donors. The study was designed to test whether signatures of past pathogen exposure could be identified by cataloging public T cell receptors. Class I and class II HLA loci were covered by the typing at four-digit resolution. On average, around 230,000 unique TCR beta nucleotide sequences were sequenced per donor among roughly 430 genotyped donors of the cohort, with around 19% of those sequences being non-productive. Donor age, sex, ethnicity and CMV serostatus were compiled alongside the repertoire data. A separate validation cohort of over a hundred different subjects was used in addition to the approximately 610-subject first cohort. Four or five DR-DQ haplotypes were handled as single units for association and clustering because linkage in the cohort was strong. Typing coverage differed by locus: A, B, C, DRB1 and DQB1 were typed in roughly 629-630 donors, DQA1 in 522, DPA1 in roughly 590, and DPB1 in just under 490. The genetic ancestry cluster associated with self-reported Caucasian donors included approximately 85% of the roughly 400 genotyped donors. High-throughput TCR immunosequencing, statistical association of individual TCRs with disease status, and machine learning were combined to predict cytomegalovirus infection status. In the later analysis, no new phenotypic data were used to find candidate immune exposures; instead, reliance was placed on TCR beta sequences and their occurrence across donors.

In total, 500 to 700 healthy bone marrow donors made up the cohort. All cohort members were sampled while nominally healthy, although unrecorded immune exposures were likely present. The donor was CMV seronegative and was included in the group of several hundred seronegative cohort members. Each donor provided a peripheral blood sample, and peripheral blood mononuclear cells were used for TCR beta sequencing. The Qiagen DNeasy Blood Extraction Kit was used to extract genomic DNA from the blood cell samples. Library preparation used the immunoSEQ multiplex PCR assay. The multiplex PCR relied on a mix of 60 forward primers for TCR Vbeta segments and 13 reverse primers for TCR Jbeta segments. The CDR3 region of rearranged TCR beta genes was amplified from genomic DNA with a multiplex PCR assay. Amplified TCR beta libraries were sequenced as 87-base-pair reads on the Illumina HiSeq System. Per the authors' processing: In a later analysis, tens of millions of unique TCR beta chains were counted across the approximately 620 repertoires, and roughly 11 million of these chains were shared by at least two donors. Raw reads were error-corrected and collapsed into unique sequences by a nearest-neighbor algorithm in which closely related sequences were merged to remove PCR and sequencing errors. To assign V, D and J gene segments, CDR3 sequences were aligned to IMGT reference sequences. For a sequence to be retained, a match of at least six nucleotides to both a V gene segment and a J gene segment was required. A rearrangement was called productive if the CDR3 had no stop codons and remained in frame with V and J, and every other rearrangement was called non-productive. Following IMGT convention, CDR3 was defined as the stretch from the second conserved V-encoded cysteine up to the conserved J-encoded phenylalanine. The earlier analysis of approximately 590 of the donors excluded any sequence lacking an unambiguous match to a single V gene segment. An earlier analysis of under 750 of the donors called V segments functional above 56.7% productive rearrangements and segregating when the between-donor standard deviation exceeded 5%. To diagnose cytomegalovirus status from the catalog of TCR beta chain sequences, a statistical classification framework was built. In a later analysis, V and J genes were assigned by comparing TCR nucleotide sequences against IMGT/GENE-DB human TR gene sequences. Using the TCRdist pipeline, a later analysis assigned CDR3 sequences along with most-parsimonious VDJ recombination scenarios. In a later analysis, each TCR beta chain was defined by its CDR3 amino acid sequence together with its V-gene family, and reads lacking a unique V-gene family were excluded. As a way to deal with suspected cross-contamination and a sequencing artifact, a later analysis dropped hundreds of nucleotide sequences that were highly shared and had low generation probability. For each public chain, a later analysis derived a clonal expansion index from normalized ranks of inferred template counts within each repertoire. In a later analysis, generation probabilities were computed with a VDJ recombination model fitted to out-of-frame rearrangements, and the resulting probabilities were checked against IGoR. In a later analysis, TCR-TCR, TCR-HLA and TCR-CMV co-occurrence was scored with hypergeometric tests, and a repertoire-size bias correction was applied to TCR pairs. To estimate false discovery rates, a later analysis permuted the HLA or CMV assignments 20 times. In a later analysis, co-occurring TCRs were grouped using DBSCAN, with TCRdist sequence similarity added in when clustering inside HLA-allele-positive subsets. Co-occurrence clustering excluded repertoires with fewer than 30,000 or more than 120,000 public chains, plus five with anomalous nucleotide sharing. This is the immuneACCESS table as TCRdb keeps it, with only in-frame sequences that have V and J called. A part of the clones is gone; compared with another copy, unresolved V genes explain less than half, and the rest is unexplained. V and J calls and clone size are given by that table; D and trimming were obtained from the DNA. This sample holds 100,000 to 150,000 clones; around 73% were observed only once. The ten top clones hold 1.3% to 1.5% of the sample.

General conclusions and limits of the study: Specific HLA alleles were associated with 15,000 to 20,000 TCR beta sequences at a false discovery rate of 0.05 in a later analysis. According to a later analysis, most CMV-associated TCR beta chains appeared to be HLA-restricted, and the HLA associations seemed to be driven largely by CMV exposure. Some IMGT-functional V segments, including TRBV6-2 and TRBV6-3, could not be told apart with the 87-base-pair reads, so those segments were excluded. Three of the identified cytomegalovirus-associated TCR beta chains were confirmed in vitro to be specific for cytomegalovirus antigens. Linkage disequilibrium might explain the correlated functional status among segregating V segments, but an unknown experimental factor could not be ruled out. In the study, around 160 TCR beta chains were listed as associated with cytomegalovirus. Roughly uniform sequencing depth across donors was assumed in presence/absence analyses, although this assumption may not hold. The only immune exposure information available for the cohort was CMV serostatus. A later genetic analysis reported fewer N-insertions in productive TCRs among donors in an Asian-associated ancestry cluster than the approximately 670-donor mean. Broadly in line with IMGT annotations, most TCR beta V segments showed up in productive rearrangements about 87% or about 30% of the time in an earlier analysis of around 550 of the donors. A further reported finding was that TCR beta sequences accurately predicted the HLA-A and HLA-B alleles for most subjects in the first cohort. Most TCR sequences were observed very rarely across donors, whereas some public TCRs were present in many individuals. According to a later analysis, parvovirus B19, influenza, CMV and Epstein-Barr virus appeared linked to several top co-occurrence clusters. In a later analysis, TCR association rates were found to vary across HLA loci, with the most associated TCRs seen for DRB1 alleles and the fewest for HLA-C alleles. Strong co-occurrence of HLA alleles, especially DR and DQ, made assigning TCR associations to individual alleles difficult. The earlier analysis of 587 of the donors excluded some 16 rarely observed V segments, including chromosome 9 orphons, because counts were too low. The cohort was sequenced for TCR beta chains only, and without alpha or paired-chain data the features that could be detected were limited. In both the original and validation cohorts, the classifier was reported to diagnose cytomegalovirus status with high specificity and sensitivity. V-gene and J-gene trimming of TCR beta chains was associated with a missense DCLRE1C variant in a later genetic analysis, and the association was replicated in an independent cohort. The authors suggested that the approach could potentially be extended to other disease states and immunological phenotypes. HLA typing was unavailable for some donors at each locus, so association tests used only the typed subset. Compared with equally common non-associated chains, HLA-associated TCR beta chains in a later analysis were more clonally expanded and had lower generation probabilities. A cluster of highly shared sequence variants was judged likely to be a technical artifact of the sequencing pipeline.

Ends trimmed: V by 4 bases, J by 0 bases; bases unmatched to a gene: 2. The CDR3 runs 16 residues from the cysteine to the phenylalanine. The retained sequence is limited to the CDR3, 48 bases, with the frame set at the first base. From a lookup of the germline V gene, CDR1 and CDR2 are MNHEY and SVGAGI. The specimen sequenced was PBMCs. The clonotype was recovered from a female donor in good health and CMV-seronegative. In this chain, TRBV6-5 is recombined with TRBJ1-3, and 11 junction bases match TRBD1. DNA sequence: TGTGCCAGCAGTTCCGGGACAGGGGGCTCTGGAAACACCATATATTTT. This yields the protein CASSSGTGGSGNTIYF.